The rows below give T cell receptor beta chains drawn from one sample of a study of T cell clonotyping in hematopoietic cell transplantation. Profiling relied on immunoSEQ multiplex PCR, and the TCRdb table lists in-frame clones only, not all of them. The table has 2,000 or so clones, about four fifths seen once. Sequenced here: peripheral blood mononuclear cells, sampled 30 days after allogeneic stem cell transplant. All receptors derive from a male patient aged 45 to 59 who had an allogeneic stem cell transplant from an unrelated donor, so the T cells may come from the graft donor. Some clones in this sample may be carry-over from other donors' samples. Both conserved end residues are trimmed from each CDR3.

len,v_gene,j_gene,CDR3aa
12,TRBV7-8,TRBJ2-7,ASSLGRISYEQY
13,TRBV7-2,TRBJ2-6,ASSFRRSGANVLT
15,TRBV13,TRBJ1-1,ASTFSGGEISSTEAF
12,TRBV29-1,TRBJ1-1,SVDDRDGYTEAF
13,TRBV19,TRBJ2-7,ASSIGGQVPYEQY
11,TRBV19,TRBJ2-1,ASSTGLYNEQF
13,TRBV19,TRBJ1-5,ASSLQGVIYQPQH
13,TRBV10-3,TRBJ2-3,AISASGRATDTQY
13,TRBV11-1,TRBJ1-5,ASSLGGNSNQPQH
12,TRBV2,TRBJ2-7,ASSPGTYSYEQY
15,TRBV7-2,TRBJ2-1,ASSLGYRAPNYNEQF
14,TRBV27,TRBJ2-7,ASFTTGTSKAYEQY
14,TRBV19,TRBJ1-5,ASSKSGQGSRQPQH
13,TRBV9,TRBJ1-4,ASSVADHLSEKLF
9,TRBV19,TRBJ2-7,ASTRGYEQY
12,TRBV5-1,TRBJ2-5,ASSFGLAEETQY
12,TRBV7-8,TRBJ2-7,ASSGPGQGYEQY
13,TRBV10-3,TRBJ1-2,ASSYSRGGASGYT
14,TRBV10-3,TRBJ1-5,AISESGTGRNQPQH
13,TRBV13,TRBJ2-1,ASSLEAPGNNEQF
13,TRBV5-1,TRBJ2-7,ASSLVGSTGEFIY
12,TRBV6-5,.,ASSSQDRAYEQY
12,TRBV6-5,TRBJ1-2,ASSYSQANYGYT
14,TRBV6-6,TRBJ1-5,ASSYSNTGIDQPQH
10,TRBV6-1,TRBJ2-1,ASNRQSNEQF
10,TRBV19,TRBJ1-5,ASSIGIQPQH
14,TRBV10-3,TRBJ1-4,AISETQRATNEKLF
11,TRBV7-9,TRBJ1-4,ASSLVSNEKLF
11,TRBV5-1,TRBJ1-1,ASSLSWNTEAF
11,TRBV18,TRBJ2-1,ASSPGGRNEQF
13,TRBV6-6,TRBJ1-2,ASSYSRGGASGYT
8,TRBV20-1,TRBJ2-1,SALNNEQF
15,TRBV27,TRBJ1-1,ASRSHRVLGLGTEAF
10,TRBV7-9,TRBJ2-3,ASSEDRGKQY
13,TRBV4-1,TRBJ1-1,ASSQVQGAFTEAF
11,TRBV30,TRBJ2-1,AWSADTYNEQF
11,TRBV5-1,TRBJ1-4,ASSLGANEKLF
11,TRBV30,TRBJ2-6,AWSVAGANVLT
12,TRBV29-1,TRBJ2-3,SVVWREGPDTQY
13,TRBV6-5,TRBJ2-7,ASSYEAGGAYEQY
14,TRBV4-3,TRBJ1-3,ASSQERLISGNTIY
14,TRBV6-4,TRBJ2-1,ASSAGTSGRAHEQF
11,TRBV6-6,TRBJ1-1,ASSFIGNPEAF
11,TRBV11-1,TRBJ2-5,ASSLVTGETQY
9,TRBV5-1,TRBJ2-5,ASSLRETQY
13,TRBV19,TRBJ2-1,ASSRGAGEVDEQF
12,TRBV27,TRBJ2-7,ASSLSSRSYEQY
10,TRBV7-9,TRBJ1-2,ASSLEGDGYT
11,TRBV30,TRBJ2-1,AWSVGLGNEQF
11,TRBV28,TRBJ1-1,ASSPRGQVEAF
11,TRBV7-2,TRBJ1-4,ASSLRQNEKLF
13,TRBV7-9,TRBJ2-7,ASSSSRVSLLEQY
13,TRBV5-4,TRBJ1-2,ASSPYSTANYGYT
13,TRBV9,TRBJ1-4,AGSVDGARREKLF
11,TRBV7-9,TRBJ1-5,ASKRYSNQPQH
12,TRBV7-6,TRBJ2-1,ASSLGLAGNEQF
12,TRBV30,TRBJ2-1,AWRDRYNYNEQF
16,TRBV7-2,TRBJ1-4,ASSLAVIEGPNRKKLF
9,TRBV20-1,TRBJ1-2,SASHGYGYT